This record concerns one T cell receptor (beta chain) sequence. CDR1 is ENHRY and CDR2 is SYGVKD in the germline V gene. With V trimmed by 6 bases and J by 1 base, 8 bases remained unmatched. The CDR3 spans 16 residues. The data were obtained in a study of OX40 agonist ivuxolimab in advanced cancers. TCRdb's copy holds only in-frame clones and misses some; the assay was immunoSEQ multiplex PCR. The sample yields 50,000 to 65,000 clones, approximately 88% seen once. The material was CD4+ or CD8+ T cells sorted from blood, obtained in a trial of the OX40 agonist ivuxolimab. V usage is TRBV10-3 and J usage is TRBJ2-2, with 7 nucleotides matching TRBD1. The receptor was derived from an adult with an advanced solid tumor such as melanoma, head and neck, liver or kidney cancer. CDR3 bases: TGTGCCATCAGCCGACCCGGGACAGTGAACACCGGGGAGCTGTTTTTT. This gives the protein CAISRPGTVNTGELFF.